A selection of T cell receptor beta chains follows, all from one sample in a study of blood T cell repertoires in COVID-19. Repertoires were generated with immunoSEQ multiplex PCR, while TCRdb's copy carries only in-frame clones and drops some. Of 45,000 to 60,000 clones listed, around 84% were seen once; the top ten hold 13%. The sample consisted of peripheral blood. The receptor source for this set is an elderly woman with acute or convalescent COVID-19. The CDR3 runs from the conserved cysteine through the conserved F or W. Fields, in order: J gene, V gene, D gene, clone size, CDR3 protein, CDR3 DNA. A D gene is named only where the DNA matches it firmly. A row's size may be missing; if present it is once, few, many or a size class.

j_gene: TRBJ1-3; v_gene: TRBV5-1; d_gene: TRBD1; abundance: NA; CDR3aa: CASSATDRGNGNTIYF; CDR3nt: TGCGCCAGCAGCGCTACCGACAGGGGTAACGGAAACACCATATATTTT
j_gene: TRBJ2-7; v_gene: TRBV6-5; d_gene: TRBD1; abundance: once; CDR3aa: CASSSGQAGSYEQYF; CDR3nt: TGTGCCAGCAGCTCGGGACAGGCAGGCTCCTACGAGCAGTACTTC
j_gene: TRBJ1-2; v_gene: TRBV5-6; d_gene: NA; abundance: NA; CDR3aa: CASSRRAVNGYTF; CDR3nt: TGTGCCAGCAGCCGGCGGGCGGTCAATGGCTACACCTTC
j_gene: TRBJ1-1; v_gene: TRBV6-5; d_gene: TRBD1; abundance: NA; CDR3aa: CASRGGQAPLEAFF; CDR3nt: TGTGCCAGCAGGGGAGGACAGGCTCCCTTAGAAGCTTTCTTT
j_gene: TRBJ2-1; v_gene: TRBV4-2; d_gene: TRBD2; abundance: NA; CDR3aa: CASSQWAGGNYNEQFF; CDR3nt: TGTGCCAGCAGCCAATGGGCGGGGGGGAACTACAATGAGCAGTTCTTC
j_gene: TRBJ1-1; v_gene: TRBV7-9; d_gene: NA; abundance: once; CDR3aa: CASSLGGPDLEAFF; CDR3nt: TGTGCCAGCAGCTTAGGGGGGCCTGATTTGGAAGCTTTCTTT
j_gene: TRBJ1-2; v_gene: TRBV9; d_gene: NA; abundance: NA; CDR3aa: CASHGMGGNYGYTF; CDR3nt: TGTGCCAGCCATGGGATGGGGGGTAACTATGGCTACACCTTC
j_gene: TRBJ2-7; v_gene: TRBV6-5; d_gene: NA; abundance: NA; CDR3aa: CASSPEDGQTYEQYF; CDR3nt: TGTGCCAGCAGTCCGGAGGACGGACAGACCTACGAGCAGTACTTC
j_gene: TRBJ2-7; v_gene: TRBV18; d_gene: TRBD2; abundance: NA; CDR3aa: CASSPTSGLAREQYF; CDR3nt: TGTGCCAGCTCACCTACCTCGGGACTAGCTCGGGAGCAGTACTTC
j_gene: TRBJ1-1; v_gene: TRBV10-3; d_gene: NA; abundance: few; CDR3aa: CAIRDRAGAEAFF; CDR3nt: TGTGCCATCAGAGATCGAGCAGGGGCTGAAGCTTTCTTT
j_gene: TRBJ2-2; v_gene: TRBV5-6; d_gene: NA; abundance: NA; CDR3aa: CASSPVVRSTGELFF; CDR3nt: TGTGCCAGCAGCCCCGTGGTGAGGTCAACCGGGGAGCTGTTTTTT
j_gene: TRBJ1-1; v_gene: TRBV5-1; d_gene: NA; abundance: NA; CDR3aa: CASSLQQMNTEAFF; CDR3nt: TGCGCCAGCAGCTTGCAACAGATGAACACTGAAGCTTTCTTT
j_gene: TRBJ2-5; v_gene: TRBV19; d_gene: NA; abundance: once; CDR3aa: CASSNPQGKSETQYF; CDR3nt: TGTGCCAGTAGCAACCCCCAGGGTAAATCAGAGACCCAGTACTTC